This TCR beta chain was sequenced during a study of blood T cell repertoires in COVID-19. Study overall: The United States, Italy and Spain were the sources of the acute and convalescent COVID-19 samples. PBMCs, B-cell-depleted T cells, or T cells provided the cDNA or gDNA that made up the material.

The germline gives CDR1 SGHTS, CDR2 YDEGEE. This CDR3 is 15 amino acids long. V was shortened by 4 bases and J by 5 bases, with 18 bases between the two germline ends. Original methodology: Reference gene primers were amplified, and this amplification served to estimate nucleated cell counts. TCRdb's table, derived via immunoSEQ multiplex PCR, lists solely in-frame clones and lacks some. The V and J calls and clone size are taken from that table; D and trimming were inferred from the DNA. The sample holds 150,000 to 180,000 clones, roughly four fifths seen once. The chain couples TRBV5-8 to TRBJ2-5, with a weak D call TRBD2 (6 bases). Source material: peripheral blood. The source is an elderly man with acute or convalescent COVID-19. CDR3 sequence: CASSGRPRGYETQYF. CDR3 coding DNA: TGTGCCAGCAGCGGGAGGCCTCGAGGGTACGAGACCCAGTACTTC.